This TCR beta chain was retrieved from a study of T cell responses to AZD1222 COVID-19 vaccine. Germline loops: CDR1 LNHDA, CDR2 SQIVND (reference sequence). The length of the CDR3 is 13 residues. V lost 7 bases and J lost 4; bases outside the gene matches: 6. The data were produced by immunoSEQ multiplex PCR, yet TCRdb's version contains in-frame clones alone and is incomplete. Of about 100,000 clones in the sample, 85% to 95% were seen once. The chain uses TRBV19 and TRBJ1-2, with 7 bases identical to TRBD1. Specimen: peripheral blood, collected on day 0 of AZD1222 vaccination. This sequence was found in an adult in good health. The CDR3 protein is CASNPTGSYGYTF. The CDR3 DNA sequence: TGTGCCAGTAACCCGACAGGGAGCTATGGCTACACCTTC.